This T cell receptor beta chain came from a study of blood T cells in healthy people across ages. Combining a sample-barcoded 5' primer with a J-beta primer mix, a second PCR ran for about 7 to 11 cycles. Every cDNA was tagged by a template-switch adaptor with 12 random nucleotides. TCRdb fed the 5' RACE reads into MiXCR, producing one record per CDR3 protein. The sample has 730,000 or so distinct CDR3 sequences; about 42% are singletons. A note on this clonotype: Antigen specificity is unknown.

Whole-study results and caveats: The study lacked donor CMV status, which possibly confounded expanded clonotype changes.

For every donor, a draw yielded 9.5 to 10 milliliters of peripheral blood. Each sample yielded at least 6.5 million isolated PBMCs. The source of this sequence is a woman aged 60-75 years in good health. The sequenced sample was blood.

CDR3 nucleotides: TGTGCCACCAGCCACCGTCGCTATAGCAATCAGCCCCAGCATTTT. Amino acids: CATSHRRYSNQPQHF. This chain joins TRBV15 and TRBJ1-5; D gene uncertain. The CDR3 has 15 residues. V was cut by 5 bases and J by 0 bases, with 11 bases left in between. Germline CDR1 is LNHNV and CDR2 is YYDKDF (reference sequence).